Reported below is one T cell receptor (beta chain). No antigen is known for it. This specimen belongs to a study of cytomegalovirus exposure and HLA in healthy donors. Study-wide context: Around 85 million unique TCR sequences came from HLA-typed donors in an early release. Study-level results: The study recorded 160 or so TCR beta chains that were cytomegalovirus-associated. Judged likely to be a sequencing artifact was a cluster of highly shared sequence variants.

Germline CDR1 MNHNS, CDR2 SASEGT. The CDR3 consists of 14 residues. The ends were cut back, 1 base at V and 9 bases at J, with 13 bases in the middle. Researchers ran the PCR with 60 Vbeta and 13 Jbeta primers. Only in-frame clones appear in the TCRdb table, and some are missing; sequencing was by immunoSEQ multiplex PCR. The sample holds over 100,000 clones; around four fifths are singletons and the top ten take 7.7%. The origin of this receptor is a woman in her forties or fifties in good health and CMV-seropositive. The source material was PBMCs. This chain joins TRBV6-1 and TRBJ2-1, with D possibly being TRBD2 (6 bases). CDR3 coding DNA: TGTGCCAGCAGTGAAGGGCTCTTGGGAGGTGAGCAGTTCTTC. Residues: CASSEGLLGGEQFF.